One TCR beta chain is described in this entry. The protocol was immunoSEQ multiplex PCR, while the TCRdb copy is restricted to in-frame clones and leaves out a portion. The sample has 91,000 or so clones, about 89% seen once; the top ten hold about 0.92%. Deletions cut 5 bases from V and 0 bases from J, with 12 bases between. CDR1 and CDR2 from the germline V gene are SGHAT and FQNNGV. CDR3 length: 15 amino acids. This specimen belongs to a study of control samples from healthy donors and cancer patients. The material sequenced was blood. This sequence joins TRBV11-2 and TRBJ2-3; tentative D call: TRBD2 (5 bases). This TCR came from a young woman in good health. CDR3 amino acids: CASSPRRVSTDTQYF. The CDR3 coding sequence is TGTGCCAGCAGCCCTCGGCGGGTTAGCACAGATACGCAGTATTTT.